The 2 T cell receptor beta chains presented below share a single source sample, sequenced in a study of shared clonotypes between healthy human individuals. The method was immunoSEQ multiplex PCR; TCRdb's version includes in-frame clones alone and lacks a portion of them. Here the sample spans 2 million to 3 million clones, about 92% being singletons. Input material: naive CD4+ T cells sorted from blood. The subset was: CD45RA+ positively selected. The receptor set was obtained from a man in his late teens or twenties in good health.

This chain connects TRBV21-1 to TRBJ2-5; no DNA check was done on the table's D call, TRBD2. TRBV21-1 is recorded as a pseudogene. The CDR3 is 9 amino acids. The CDR3 protein is CASVETQYF. The CDR3 DNA reads TGTGCCTCCGTAGAGACCCAGTACTTC.

The chain recombines TRBV19 with TRBJ2-1, with 11 bases fitting TRBD2. Germline CDR1 reads LNHDA; CDR2 reads SQIVND (reference sequence). After removal of 10 bases from V and 4 bases from J, the junction contained 9 bases not matched to a gene. The CDR3 is 15 residues long. CDR3 region: CATTPGLAVYNEQFF. The CDR3 coding sequence is TGTGCCACTACACCGGGACTAGCGGTATACAATGAGCAGTTCTTC.